The entry below gives a single T cell receptor beta chain sequence along with its context. Its antigen is unknown. Germline V CDR1 and CDR2: SGHRS, YFSETQ. The CDR3 consists of 18 residues. With 0 bases removed from V and 0 bases from J, the gap between germline ends came to 16 bases. This sample is drawn from a study of radiotherapy plus CTLA-4 blockade in lung cancer. Whole-study results and caveats: Once radiotherapy plus ipilimumab had been given, TCR clones derived from tumor expanded in blood.

Profiled with immunoSEQ multiplex PCR; TCRdb holds only in-frame clones, not every one. The data show about 57,000 clones, around 79% seen once. Specimen: peripheral blood, collected from a patient treated with radiotherapy plus ipilimumab. The TCR comes from a human donor with non-small cell lung cancer who had a complete response to radiotherapy plus ipilimumab. The chain links TRBV5-1 to TRBJ1-3; the D gene is possibly TRBD1 (5 bases). The CDR3 coding sequence is TGCGCCAGCAGCTTGGGCACAGGTGGGTTTGGCTCTGGAAACACCATATATTTT. Amino acid sequence: CASSLGTGGFGSGNTIYF. Complete variable domain (other parts from reference TRBV5-1 and TRBJ1-3): KAGVTQTPRYLIKTRGQQVTLSCSPISGHRSVSWYQQTPGQGLQFLFEYFSETQRNKGNFPGRFSGRQFSNSRSEMNVSTLELGDSALYLCASSLGTGGFGSGNTIYFGEGSWLTVV.